The rows below give T cell receptor beta chains drawn from one sample of a study of blood T cell repertoires in COVID-19. Repertoires were generated with immunoSEQ multiplex PCR, while TCRdb's copy carries only in-frame clones and drops some. The sample comprises some 83,000 clones, more than 65% of which are singletons, and roughly 11% rests with the top ten. Sequencing was carried out using peripheral blood. Every receptor here comes from a man between 50 and 59 years old with acute or convalescent COVID-19. The CDR3 runs from the conserved cysteine through the conserved F or W. The order of the fields is J gene, D gene, V gene, clone size, CDR3 protein, CDR3 DNA. The D gene is left open where the match is weak. Expanded clones are given a class, and other clones once, few, many or no size at all.

TRBJ2-1 TRBD1 TRBV28 NA CASSSGQSHEQFF TGTGCCAGCAGTTCGGGACAGAGCCATGAGCAGTTCTTC
TRBJ1-1 NA TRBV30 NA CAWSVQAAREAFF TGTGCCTGGAGTGTACAGGCAGCTAGGGAAGCTTTCTTT
TRBJ2-7 NA TRBV5-4 once CASSLRGGEQYF TGTGCCAGCAGCTTGAGGGGGGGGGAGCAGTACTTC
TRBJ1-1 TRBD1 TRBV11-2 NA CASSPPGQGVTEAFF TGTGCCAGCAGCCCACCCGGACAGGGTGTCACTGAAGCTTTCTTT
TRBJ1-5 NA TRBV19 NA CASTMGAPRSNQPQHF TGTGCCAGTACCATGGGGGCCCCGAGGAGCAATCAGCCCCAGCATTTT
TRBJ2-3 NA TRBV9 NA CASSARADITDTQYF TGTGCCAGCAGCGCCAGGGCGGATATCACAGATACGCAGTATTTT
TRBJ2-1 TRBD2 TRBV6-5 NA CASSYRTSYNEQFF TGTGCCAGCAGTTACAGGACTAGCTACAATGAGCAGTTCTTC
TRBJ1-3 NA TRBV9 NA CASSGTGSGNTIYF TGTGCCAGCAGCGGGACGGGATCTGGAAACACCATATATTTT
TRBJ1-2 NA TRBV11-2 few CASQDRRKANGYTF TGTGCCAGCCAAGACAGGCGGAAGGCAAATGGCTACACCTTC
TRBJ1-1 NA TRBV12-3/TRBV12-4 NA CASRWGGITEAFF TGTGCCAGCCGCTGGGGAGGGATCACTGAAGCTTTCTTT
TRBJ2-3 NA TRBV15 few CATSNRGSFTDTQYF TGTGCCACCAGCAATAGGGGGTCCTTCACAGATACGCAGTATTTT
TRBJ1-1 TRBD1 TRBV7-9 NA CASSSGQLNTEAFF TGTGCCAGCAGCTCGGGACAGCTAAACACTGAAGCTTTCTTT
TRBJ1-3 NA TRBV9 NA CASSADIGGTLYF TGTGCCAGCAGCGCCGATATCGGGGGGACGTTATATTTT
TRBJ2-5 NA TRBV7-9 NA CASNRRQETQYF TGTGCCAGCAACAGGCGACAAGAGACCCAGTACTTC
TRBJ2-1 NA TRBV18 NA CASSPPSQGGDEQFF TGTGCCAGCTCACCACCGTCGCAGGGGGGTGATGAGCAGTTCTTC
TRBJ1-3 NA TRBV19 NA CASSPRQALYSGNTIYF TGTGCCAGTAGTCCCAGACAGGCGCTCTACTCTGGAAACACCATATATTTT
TRBJ2-5 NA TRBV16 NA CASSQSRGYEETQYF TGTGCCAGCAGCCAATCGCGGGGCTACGAGGAGACCCAGTACTTC
TRBJ1-5 NA TRBV18 NA CASSPSAGDSNQPQHF TGTGCCAGCTCACCATCGGCGGGGGATAGCAATCAGCCCCAGCATTTT
TRBJ2-5 TRBD1 TRBV19 NA CASSIGQGAETQYF TGTGCCAGTAGTATAGGACAGGGGGCCGAGACCCAGTACTTC
TRBJ1-2 NA TRBV7-2 NA CASSLEGQGLSGYTF TGTGCCAGCAGCTTAGAGGGGCAGGGGCTGTCTGGCTACACCTTC
TRBJ2-1 NA TRBV12-3/TRBV12-4 few CASRDKSWNEQFF TGTGCCAGCAGGGACAAAAGCTGGAATGAGCAGTTCTTC
TRBJ1-1 NA TRBV28 NA CASSFPSEPKTVNTEAFF TGTGCCAGCAGTTTTCCCTCGGAGCCCAAGACAGTGAACACTGAAGCTTTCTTT
TRBJ1-2 TRBD1 TRBV24-1 NA CATSDRDRGGGYTF TGTGCCACCAGTGACCGGGACAGGGGAGGTGGCTACACCTTC
TRBJ1-3 NA TRBV9 NA CASSVEDSSGNTIYF TGTGCCAGCAGCGTAGAGGACTCTTCTGGAAACACCATATATTTT
TRBJ2-2 NA TRBV4-1 NA CASSQETRLNTGELFF TGCGCCAGCAGCCAAGAAACACGACTGAACACCGGGGAGCTGTTTTTT
TRBJ2-2 NA TRBV6-5 NA CASSPLAAGELFF TGTGCCAGCAGCCCCTTGGCTGCCGGGGAGCTGTTTTTT
TRBJ1-6 TRBD1 TRBV6-5 once CASSYVTGGNNSPLHF TGTGCCAGCAGTTACGTGACAGGGGGCAATAATTCACCCCTCCACTTT
TRBJ1-4 NA TRBV6-5 NA CASSRRATNEKLFF TGTGCCAGCAGCCGCCGGGCAACTAATGAAAAACTGTTTTTT
TRBJ2-3 TRBD2 TRBV19 NA CASSIAGGLTTDTQYF TGTGCCAGTAGCATAGCGGGAGGACTTACCACAGATACGCAGTATTTT
TRBJ2-7 TRBD1 TRBV5-1 NA CASSEGQGRSYEQYF TGCGCCAGCAGCGAAGGACAGGGTCGGTCCTACGAGCAGTACTTC
TRBJ2-2 NA TRBV5-4 NA CASSLERTYGELFF TGTGCCAGCAGCTTGGAGCGGACCTACGGGGAGCTGTTTTTT